The 18 T cell receptor beta chains in this list originate from one sample, sequenced in a study of blood T cell repertoires in COVID-19. Generated by immunoSEQ multiplex PCR, the TCRdb table keeps only in-frame clones and is missing some. The sample lists 200,000 to 300,000 clones, approximately 80% occurring once. The specimen was peripheral blood. These receptor sequences come from a man older than 75 with acute or convalescent COVID-19.

The gene calls are TRBV11-1 and TRBJ2-3, with 9 bases aligning to TRBD2. Looked up from germline, CDR1 is SGHAT and CDR2 is FQDESV (reference sequence). V dropped 5 bases and J dropped 2; count of bases not matched to a gene: 2. CDR3 length equals 14 residues. CDR3 loop: CASSRTSVTDTQYF. The CDR3 DNA reads TGTGCCAGCAGCCGGACTAGCGTCACAGATACGCAGTATTTT.

This chain joins TRBV5-1 and TRBJ2-1; possible D gene TRBD2, 5 bases. The CDR3 covers 15 residues. The V gene's germline CDR1 is SGHRS and CDR2 YFSETQ. Trimming left V 1 base short and J 3 bases short, with 11 bases between. CDR3 bases: TGCGCCAGCAGCTTGTCCGGGGAGAACTACAATGAGCAGTTCTTC. Its protein is CASSLSGENYNEQFF.

A few counts support this clone. The J gene is TRBJ2-7, the V gene TRBV6-5; TRBD1 agrees at 10 bases. The CDR3 is made up of 14 amino acids. Germline V gives CDR1 MNHEY, CDR2 SVGAGI. After removal of 6 bases from V and 4 bases from J, the junction contained 6 bases not matched to a gene. The CDR3, as DNA: TGTGCCAGCAGCCCCGACAGGGGGCAATACGAGCAGTACTTC. The encoded protein is CASSPDRGQYEQYF.

This clone was detected once. The chain combines TRBV19 with TRBJ1-2; 7 bases match TRBD1. Per the germline V gene, CDR1 is LNHDA and CDR2 is SQIVND (reference sequence). This CDR3 region has 14 residues. The V and J ends lost 5 bases and 2 bases, in that order; junction bases with no gene match: 5. Here the CDR3 DNA reads TGTGCCAGTAGTGACAGGGCAAAGAACTATGGCTACACCTTC. The encoded protein is CASSDRAKNYGYTF.

This clone was detected once. The rearrangement uses TRBV9 and TRBJ2-7; D not resolved. The CDR3 has 14 residues. The V end was cut by 4 bases, the J end by 2 bases, with 13 bases between. Germline V gene data show CDR1 as SGDLS and CDR2 as YYNGEE. The CDR3 spells CASSPYDLTYEQYF. The CDR3 region has the DNA TGTGCCAGCAGCCCCTATGACTTGACCTACGAGCAGTACTTC.

The V call is TRBV28, the J call TRBJ1-2; D is ambiguous. The CDR3 runs 11 residues. From germline, CDR1 is MDHEN and CDR2 SYDVKM. The V gene lost 5 bases and the J gene lost 6 bases, with 7 bases spanning the gap. The CDR3 protein is CASSPRDGYTF. The CDR3 DNA follows: TGTGCCAGCAGTCCCCGTGATGGCTACACCTTC.

The rearrangement joins TRBV10-1 to TRBJ2-2; 13 bases fit TRBD2. CDR1 and CDR2 (germline): WNHNN, SYGVQD (reference sequence). Losses at the gene ends were 1 base for V and 4 bases for J; bases not matched to a gene: 3. CDR3 length equals 17 residues. CDR3 protein: CASSEWTSGGPTGELFF. Written as DNA, the CDR3 is TGCGCCAGCAGTGAGTGGACTAGCGGGGGCCCCACCGGGGAGCTGTTTTTT.

This rearrangement joins TRBV11-3 to TRBJ2-2; 12 bases match TRBD2. Germline V gene data show CDR1 as SGHNT and CDR2 as YENEEA. With V trimmed by 6 bases and J by 4 bases, 15 bases remained unmatched. The CDR3 totals 19 residues. CDR3 residues: CASSLSPGLAGGRTGELFF. CDR3 sequence (DNA): TGTGCCAGCAGTTTGTCCCCCGGGCTAGCGGGGGGGCGCACCGGGGAGCTGTTTTTT.

The chain links TRBV6-5 to TRBJ2-7, with D possibly TRBD1 on 5 matching bases. Germline V CDR1 and CDR2: MNHEY, SVGAGI. The V end was cut by 0 bases, the J end by 4 bases, with 10 bases between. The CDR3 loop spans 14 amino acids. The CDR3: CASSYSMDKYEQYF. DNA of the CDR3: TGTGCCAGCAGTTACTCTATGGACAAGTACGAGCAGTACTTC.

Written as DNA, the CDR3 is TGTGCCAGCAGTGACCACAGGGGGGGAAGCAATGAGCAGTTCTTC. Amino acids: CASSDHRGGSNEQFF. J is TRBJ2-1 and V is TRBV6-1, with D maybe TRBD1 (8 bases). In germline, CDR1 is MNHNS, CDR2 SASEGT. The V end lost 3 bases, the J end lost 6 bases, and 15 bases lay between the germline ends. This CDR3 is 15 amino acids long.

In this sample, this clone turned up once. The J gene is TRBJ2-3, the V gene TRBV7-9; D not resolved. CDR3 length: 13 residues. V lost 2 bases and J lost 6, with 9 bases in between. Germline V gene data show CDR1 as SEHNR and CDR2 as FQNEAQ (reference sequence). The CDR3 DNA reads TGTGCCAGCAGCTTAACTACATACGATACGCAGTATTTT. This encodes CASSLTTYDTQYF.

The rearrangement links TRBV6-5 to TRBJ2-7, with a tentative D call TRBD1 (6 bases). Trimming stripped 11 bases from V and 0 bases from J, with 11 bases between. The V gene's germline CDR1 is MNHEY and CDR2 SVGAGI. There are 12 residues in the CDR3. CDR3 amino acids: CASRTDSYEQYF. The CDR3 coding sequence is TGTGCCTCCCGGACAGACTCCTACGAGCAGTACTTC.

The rearrangement uses TRBV27 and TRBJ1-4; 8 bases match TRBD1. Germline V lookup: CDR1 MNHEY, CDR2 SMNVEV (reference sequence). This CDR3 has 15 residues. V shed 3 bases, J shed 8 bases, and the junction held 8 bases outside the gene matches. In DNA, the CDR3 is TGTGCCAGCAGTTTCTCCGGGACAGGAAGCGAAAAACTGTTTTTT. This encodes CASSFSGTGSEKLFF.

The V call is TRBV24-1, the J call TRBJ2-3; D is perhaps TRBD1 (6 bases). Trimming cost V 9 bases and J 3 bases, with 18 bases left between them. The germline CDR1 and CDR2 sequences are KGHDR and SFDVKD. CDR3 length: 15 amino acids. The CDR3 region is CATARGGVPTDTQYF. The CDR3 region has the DNA TGTGCCACCGCCCGTGGGGGCGTCCCGACAGATACGCAGTATTTT.

This chain uses TRBV5-1 with TRBJ2-7, with a possible D match to TRBD1 (6 bases). This CDR3 comprises 13 residues. Trimming took off 7 bases at V and 3 bases at J, with 14 bases between the two ends. Germline-derived CDR1 and CDR2 are SGHRS and YFSETQ. CDR3 loop: CASAPTGNYEQYF. Written as DNA, the CDR3 is TGCGCCAGCGCCCCCACAGGGAACTACGAGCAGTACTTC.

The chain couples TRBV7-9 to TRBJ2-2; a weak D match, TRBD2 (6 bases). The germline gives CDR1 SEHNR, CDR2 FQNEAQ (reference sequence). V lost 3 bases, J lost 7 bases, and 9 bases lay in between. This CDR3 is built from 13 residues. CDR3 region: CASSFLGGGELFF. For the CDR3, the DNA is TGTGCCAGCAGCTTCCTGGGGGGCGGGGAGCTGTTTTTT.

The CDR3 sequence is CASSSSTRAGQGEVKKLFF. The CDR3 DNA reads as TGTGCCAGCAGTTCTTCTACCAGAGCCGGACAGGGAGAAGTGAAAAAACTGTTTTTT. This chain links TRBV27 with TRBJ1-4, with 8 nucleotides matching TRBD1. Germline CDR1 MNHEY, CDR2 SMNVEV (reference sequence). V was pared by 4 bases and J by 9 bases, with 22 bases of the junction left unmatched. The CDR3 loop spans 19 amino acids.

The V and J genes are TRBV10-3 and TRBJ2-1; tentative D call: TRBD2 (6 bases). V gave up 5 bases and J gave up 0 bases, with 20 bases separating them. The CDR3 runs 18 residues. Per germline, CDR1 ENHRY and CDR2 SYGVKD. DNA of the CDR3: TGTGCCATCAGTCAACCTATGGGACTGCTGAGCTCCTACAATGAGCAGTTCTTC. This translates into CAISQPMGLLSSYNEQFF.